This T cell receptor (beta chain) was identified in a study of regulatory T cells in long-lasting Graves disease. Study outcomes and limitations: There were preferences for TRBV28, TRBJ1-2 and TRBJ2-5 in persistent disease.

The time point was: newly diagnosed GD, antithyroid drugs for less than 3 months. The TCR library was prepared using RNA isolated from PBMCs. Diagnosing Graves' disease relied on the American Thyroid Association guidelines. This clonotype came up many times. Its cognate antigen is unknown. Trimming removed 2 bases from V and 7 bases from J; junction bases left unmatched: 19. Germline V gives CDR1 SNHLY, CDR2 FYNNEI. The CDR3 runs to 20 residues. Investigators prepared the TCR beta libraries by applying iRepertoire HTBI primers and Arm-PCR of CDR3 regions. In TCRdb, the multiplex PCR reads were re-called with MiXCR into one record per CDR3 protein. The sample lists about 440,000 distinct CDR3 sequences; roughly 17% were seen once. This same sample was also taken into another study, of T cells in Graves' hyperthyroidism and ophthalmopathy. Turning to that study: Using the HTBI primer set, a first-round RT-PCR was run on the TCR CDR3. From stable hyperthyroidism, ophthalmopathy was set apart by a 13 V-J model.

J is TRBJ2-1 and V is TRBV2, with 11 bases fitting TRBD2. The input for sequencing was peripheral blood mononuclear cells (PBMCs), taken at new diagnosis, from a patient treated with antithyroid drugs. This TCR came from a woman younger than 30 with Graves disease. The CDR3: CASSELRGPTSGSAPNEQFF. CDR3 in DNA: TGTGCCAGCAGTGAATTGAGGGGCCCCACTAGCGGGAGTGCCCCGAATGAGCAGTTCTTC.